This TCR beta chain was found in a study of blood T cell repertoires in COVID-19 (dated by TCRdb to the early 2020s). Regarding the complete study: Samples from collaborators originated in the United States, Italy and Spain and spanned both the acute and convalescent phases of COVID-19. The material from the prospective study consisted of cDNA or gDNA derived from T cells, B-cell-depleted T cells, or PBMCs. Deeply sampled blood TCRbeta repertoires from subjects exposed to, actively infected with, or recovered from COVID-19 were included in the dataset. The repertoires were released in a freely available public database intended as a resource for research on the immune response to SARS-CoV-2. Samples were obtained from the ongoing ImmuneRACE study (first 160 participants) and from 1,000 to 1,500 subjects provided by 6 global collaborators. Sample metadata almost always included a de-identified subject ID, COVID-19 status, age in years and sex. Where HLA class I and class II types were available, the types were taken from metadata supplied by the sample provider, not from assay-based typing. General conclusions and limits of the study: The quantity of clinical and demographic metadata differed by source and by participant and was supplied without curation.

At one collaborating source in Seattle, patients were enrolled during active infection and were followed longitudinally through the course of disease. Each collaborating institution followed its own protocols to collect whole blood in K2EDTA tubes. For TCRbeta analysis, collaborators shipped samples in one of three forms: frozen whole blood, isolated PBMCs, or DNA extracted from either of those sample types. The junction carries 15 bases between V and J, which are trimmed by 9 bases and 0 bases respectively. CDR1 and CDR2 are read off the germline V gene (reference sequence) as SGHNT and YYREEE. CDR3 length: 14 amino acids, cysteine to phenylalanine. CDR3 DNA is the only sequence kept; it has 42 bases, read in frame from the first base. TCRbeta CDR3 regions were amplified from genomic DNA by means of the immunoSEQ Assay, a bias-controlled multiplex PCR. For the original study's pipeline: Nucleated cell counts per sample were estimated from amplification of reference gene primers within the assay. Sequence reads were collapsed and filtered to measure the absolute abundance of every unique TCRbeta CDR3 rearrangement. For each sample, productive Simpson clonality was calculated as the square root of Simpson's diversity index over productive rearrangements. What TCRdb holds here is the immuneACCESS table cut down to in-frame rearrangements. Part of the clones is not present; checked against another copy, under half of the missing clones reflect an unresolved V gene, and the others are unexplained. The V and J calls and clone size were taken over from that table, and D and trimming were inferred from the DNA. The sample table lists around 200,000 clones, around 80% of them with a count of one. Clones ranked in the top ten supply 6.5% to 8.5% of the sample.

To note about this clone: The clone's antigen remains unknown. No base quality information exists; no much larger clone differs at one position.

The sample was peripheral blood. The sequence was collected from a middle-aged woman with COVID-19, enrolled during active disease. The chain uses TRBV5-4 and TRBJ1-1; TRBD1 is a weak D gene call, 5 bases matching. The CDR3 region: CAIFKRGVNTEAFF. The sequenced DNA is TGTGCCATCTTTAAGCGGGGGGTGAACACTGAAGCTTTCTTT.